The 23 T cell receptor beta chains reported below all come from one sample, sequenced in a study of control samples from healthy donors and cancer patients. Data came from immunoSEQ multiplex PCR; TCRdb stores just in-frame clones and leaves some out. The sample yields roughly 86,000 clones, approximately 90% seen once. The sequenced material came from blood. Receptors were obtained from a woman younger than 30 in good health.

This rearrangement joins TRBV6-5 to TRBJ1-2; the D gene is possibly TRBD1 (5 bases). Trimming pared 1 base from V and 4 bases from J, leaving 10 bases between. The CDR3 contains 14 residues. The germline V gene encodes CDR1 MNHEY and CDR2 SVGAGI. As DNA, the CDR3 is TGTGCCAGCAGTTACTACACAGGAGCCTATGGCTACACCTTC. This codes for CASSYYTGAYGYTF.

This clone was recorded many times. The chain employs TRBV14 and TRBJ2-5, with a weak D call TRBD2 (5 bases). V was shortened by 2 bases and J by 13 bases, with 14 bases between the two germline ends. The germline CDR1 and CDR2 sequences are SGHDN and FVKESK. The CDR3 totals 12 residues. The DNA for the CDR3 is TGTGCCAGCAGCCAATATCGAGACTACACGTACTTC. It encodes CASSQYRDYTYF.

This chain joins TRBV2 and TRBJ1-2; D gene uncertain. This CDR3 is built from 12 residues. The germline CDR1 and CDR2 sequences are SNHLY and FYNNEI. V was cut by 7 bases and J by 7 bases, with 13 bases left in between. CDR3 region: CASNVVQLGYTF. The CDR3 nucleotides read TGTGCCAGCAATGTCGTACAGCTTGGCTACACCTTC.

CDR3 in DNA: TGTGCCAGCAGCTTAGACCGGATGAACACTGAAGCTTTCTTT. Protein: CASSLDRMNTEAFF. The rearrangement uses TRBV7-2 and TRBJ1-1; D remains unclear. Trimming cost V 1 base and J 0 bases, with 6 bases left between them. There are 14 residues in the CDR3. Germline V gene sequence: CDR1 SGHTA, CDR2 FQGNSA.

DNA for the CDR3: TGCGCCAGCAGCTGGGACAGGGATAATAGGGATGAGCAGTTCTTC. This encodes CASSWDRDNRDEQFF. This rearrangement joins TRBV4-1 to TRBJ2-1; 9 nucleotides align to TRBD1. The germline V gene encodes CDR1 MGHRA and CDR2 YSYEKL. The CDR3 covers 15 residues. J lost 8 bases, V lost 5 bases, and 10 bases had no gene match.

This rearrangement joins TRBV28 to TRBJ2-1, with D possibly TRBD1 on 6 matching bases. The CDR3 sequence is 13 residues long. The V end was cut by 6 bases, the J end by 6 bases, with 12 bases between. CDR1 is MDHEN, CDR2 SYDVKM, per germline. The CDR3, as DNA: TGTGCCAGCAGGCCACAGGGCCTCAATGAGCAGTTCTTC. Protein product: CASRPQGLNEQFF. Together with reference TRBV28 and TRBJ2-1, the CDR3 gives the full variable domain: DVKVTQSSRYLVKRTGEKVFLECVQDMDHENMFWYRQDPGLGLRLIYFSYDVKMKEKGDIPEGYSVSREKKERFSLILESASTNQTSMYLCASRPQGLNEQFFGPGTRLTVL.

The genes are TRBV4-2 and TRBJ1-6; D uncertain. This CDR3 is built from 15 residues. V was shortened by 1 base and J by 5 bases, with 9 bases between the two germline ends. Germline loops: CDR1 LGHNA, CDR2 YNFKEQ. The CDR3, as DNA: TGTGCCAGCAGCCAAGTTTACGAGGATAATTCACCCCTCCACTTT. Protein product: CASSQVYEDNSPLHF.

This clone has only one observation. This rearrangement joins TRBV9 to TRBJ1-1; 11 bases align to TRBD1. CDR1 SGDLS and CDR2 YYNGEE come from the germline V gene. The V gene end was trimmed by 4 bases and the J gene end by 1 base; junction bases not matched to a gene: 12. The CDR3 contains 18 residues. Here the CDR3 reads CASSPGGRTGGGNTEAFF. For the CDR3, the DNA is TGTGCCAGCAGCCCGGGTGGTAGGACAGGGGGCGGGAACACTGAAGCTTTCTTT.

This clone was recorded only once. The J gene is TRBJ1-2, the V gene TRBV29-1; D is possibly TRBD1 (5 bases). The CDR3 covers 11 residues. Germline lookup yields CDR1 SQVTM and CDR2 ANQGSEA. The V and J ends lost 6 bases and 6 bases respectively, with 11 bases between them. The CDR3 reads CSVWDVDGYTF. CDR3 bases: TGCAGCGTCTGGGACGTCGATGGCTACACCTTC.

The V call is TRBV25-1, the J call TRBJ2-5, with D possibly being TRBD2 (6 bases). The CDR3 has 17 residues. V lost 2 bases to trimming and J lost 5 bases, with 21 bases between them. Germline V CDR1 and CDR2: MGHDK, SYGVNS. CDR3 in amino acids: CASSEKAGLHPRETQYF. The DNA for the CDR3 is TGTGCCAGCAGTGAAAAAGCGGGCCTTCATCCGCGGGAGACCCAGTACTTC.

In this sample, this clone turned up once. The CDR3 loop reads CASSFLGTGNYGYTF. In DNA form, the CDR3 reads TGTGCCAGCAGCTTTTTGGGGACAGGGAACTATGGCTACACCTTC. V usage is TRBV6-5 and J usage is TRBJ1-2, with TRBD1 identical over 9 bases. CDR3 length equals 15 residues. Trimming removed 6 bases from V and 2 bases from J; junction bases left unmatched: 7. The germline V gene has CDR1 MNHEY and CDR2 SVGAGI.

V and J are TRBV9 and TRBJ1-1; D is perhaps TRBD1 (5 bases). The germline V gene has CDR1 SGDLS and CDR2 YYNGEE. Trimming removed 4 bases at V and 1 base at J, with 23 bases between. The length of the CDR3 is 18 residues. CDR3 protein: CASSPRIEGISKNTEAFF. DNA of the CDR3: TGTGCCAGCAGCCCCCGCATCGAGGGGATTTCAAAGAACACTGAAGCTTTCTTT.

The count of this clone is one. The rearrangement uses TRBV11-2 and TRBJ2-7; D is uncertain. Trimming shortened V by 6 bases and J by 0 bases, and 9 bases separated the two germline ends. The CDR3 sequence is 13 residues long. Germline V gene lookup returns CDR1 SGHAT and CDR2 FQNNGV. The CDR3 nucleotides are TGTGCCAGCAGTTATCCAAGCTCCTACGAGCAGTACTTC. This codes for CASSYPSSYEQYF.

This clone was recorded a few times. This rearrangement joins TRBV5-6 to TRBJ1-5; no definite D call. Looked up from germline, CDR1 is SGHDT and CDR2 is YYEEEE. Trimming shortened V by 4 bases and J by 4 bases, and 9 bases separated the two germline ends. The CDR3 totals 13 residues. The CDR3 DNA reads TGTGCCAGCAGCCAAGCGGGTAATCAGCCCCAGCATTTT. Its protein is CASSQAGNQPQHF.

The gene calls are TRBV7-9 and TRBJ1-6; D ambiguous. From germline, CDR1 is SEHNR and CDR2 FQNEAQ (reference sequence). The CDR3 is 19 residues long. The V and J ends lost 3 bases and 6 bases respectively, with 24 bases between them. CDR3 amino acids: CASSLVGRKEGLINSPLHF. DNA of the CDR3: TGTGCCAGCAGCTTGGTCGGTAGGAAAGAAGGGCTAATTAATTCACCCCTCCACTTT. Drawing the rest from reference TRBV7-9 and TRBJ1-6, the complete variable domain is DTGVSQNPRHKITKRGQNVTFRCDPISEHNRLYWYRQTLGQGPEFLTYFQNEAQLEKSRLLSDRFSAERPKGSFSTLEIQRTEQGDSAMYLCASSLVGRKEGLINSPLHFGNGTRLTVT.

The rearrangement links TRBV18 to TRBJ1-2; D unclear. This CDR3 region has 14 residues. Germline loops: CDR1 KGHSH, CDR2 LQKENI. Deletions cut 1 base from V and 3 bases from J, with 9 bases between. CDR3 in DNA: TGTGCCAGCTCACCACGTGACGGAGACTATGGCTACACCTTC. It codes for CASSPRDGDYGYTF.

This chain connects TRBV6-5 to TRBJ1-1; D uncertain. The CDR3 consists of 11 residues. V was clipped by 6 bases and J by 1 base, with 3 bases between them. Germline assignment: CDR1 MNHEY and CDR2 SVGAGI. The CDR3 loop is CASRENTEAFF. In nucleotides, the CDR3 is TGTGCCAGCAGAGAGAACACTGAAGCTTTCTTT.

This chain joins TRBV9 and TRBJ1-1; D remains ambiguous. CDR3 size: 15 residues. In germline, CDR1 is SGDLS, CDR2 YYNGEE. Trimming removed 0 bases at V and 1 base at J, with 10 bases between. The CDR3 DNA is TGTGCCAGCAGCGTAGATTACCTTGCGAACACTGAAGCTTTCTTT. Protein product: CASSVDYLANTEAFF.

The V gene is TRBV3-1 (or the pseudogene TRBV3-2), the J gene TRBJ1-2; D unresolved. Germline assignment: CDR1 LGHDT and CDR2 YNNKEL (reference sequence). Trimming left V 1 base short and J 3 bases short, with 12 bases between. CDR3 length equals 15 residues. Here the CDR3 DNA reads TGTGCCAGCAGCCAAGCTACTGGATCCTACTATGGCTACACCTTC. This sequence encodes CASSQATGSYYGYTF.

Of note for this clone: Other DNA sequences of this sample code for an identical CDR3. The chain employs TRBV9 and TRBJ2-1, with 12 bases aligning to TRBD2. V gave up 3 bases and J gave up 4 bases; unmatched junction bases: 2. The CDR3 has 15 amino acids. CDR1 is SGDLS, CDR2 YYNGEE, per germline. In DNA, the CDR3 is TGTGCCAGCAGCGCTGGACTAGCGGGATACAATGAGCAGTTCTTC. Translating it yields CASSAGLAGYNEQFF.

The chain recombines TRBV6-5 with TRBJ2-7; D is undetermined. CDR3 length: 10 residues. V was shortened by 6 bases and J by 3 bases, with 3 bases between the two germline ends. Germline-derived CDR1 and CDR2 are MNHEY and SVGAGI. The CDR3 is CASSDYEQYF. CDR3 bases: TGTGCCAGCAGCGACTACGAGCAGTACTTC.

This clone was seen just once. The rearrangement links TRBV5-1 to TRBJ2-7, with TRBD1 matching over 7 bases. Germline assignment: CDR1 SGHRS and CDR2 YFSETQ. This CDR3 is 15 amino acids long. V lost 0 bases and J lost 3; bases outside the gene matches: 6. The CDR3, as DNA: TGCGCCAGCAGCTTGGAACCGGGACAGTACTACGAGCAGTACTTC. Its translation is CASSLEPGQYYEQYF. The full variable domain, its missing parts supplied by reference TRBV5-1 and TRBJ2-7, is KAGVTQTPRYLIKTRGQQVTLSCSPISGHRSVSWYQQTPGQGLQFLFEYFSETQRNKGNFPGRFSGRQFSNSRSEMNVSTLELGDSALYLCASSLEPGQYYEQYFGPGTRLTVT.

This sequence joins TRBV5-1 and TRBJ1-1; perhaps TRBD1 as D (6 bases). Germline V gene sequence: CDR1 SGHRS, CDR2 YFSETQ. There are 16 residues in the CDR3. The V end lost 1 base, the J end lost 5 bases, and 18 bases lay between the germline ends. CDR3 sequence: CASSLWQGQVETEAFF. The CDR3 DNA reads as TGCGCCAGCAGCTTGTGGCAGGGGCAGGTAGAAACTGAAGCTTTCTTT.